This T cell receptor (beta chain) came from a study of early T cells in non-severe SARS-CoV-2 infection. Study-wide background: Sequencing input comprised bulk RNA from unsorted whole blood; chain pairing was not available. Study observations and caveats: VDJdb matching, biased toward anti-spike CD8 responses, missed private and CD4 specificities.

This CDR3 is 13 amino acids long. Germline CDR1 and CDR2: GTSNPN and SVGIG (reference sequence). Each single cDNA molecule received a unique molecular identifier. TCRdb reanalysed the 5' RACE reads using MiXCR and keeps one entry per CDR3 protein. The top ten clones hold 30% of a sample with some 40,000 distinct CDR3 sequences, over 4.5% of them seen once. Points on this clonotype: Antigen specificity is unknown. This may come from a read error, since a much larger clone is one base off.

The receptor comes from an adult who was a healthcare worker with PCR-confirmed SARS-CoV-2 infection or an uninfected control (not recorded which). The chain uses TRBV30 and TRBJ1-1; D call uncertain. The sample was whole blood. In DNA form, the CDR3 reads TGTGCCTGGAGTGGTAGCAGGAACGCTGAAGCTTTCTTT. This gives the protein CAWSGSRNAEAFF. Variable domain in full (rest from reference TRBV30 and TRBJ1-1): SQTIHQWPATLVQPVGSPLSLECTVEGTSNPNLYWYRQAAGRGLQLLFYSVGIGQISSEVPQNLSASRPQDRQFILSSKKLLLSDSGFYLCAWSGSRNAEAFFGQGTRLTVV.